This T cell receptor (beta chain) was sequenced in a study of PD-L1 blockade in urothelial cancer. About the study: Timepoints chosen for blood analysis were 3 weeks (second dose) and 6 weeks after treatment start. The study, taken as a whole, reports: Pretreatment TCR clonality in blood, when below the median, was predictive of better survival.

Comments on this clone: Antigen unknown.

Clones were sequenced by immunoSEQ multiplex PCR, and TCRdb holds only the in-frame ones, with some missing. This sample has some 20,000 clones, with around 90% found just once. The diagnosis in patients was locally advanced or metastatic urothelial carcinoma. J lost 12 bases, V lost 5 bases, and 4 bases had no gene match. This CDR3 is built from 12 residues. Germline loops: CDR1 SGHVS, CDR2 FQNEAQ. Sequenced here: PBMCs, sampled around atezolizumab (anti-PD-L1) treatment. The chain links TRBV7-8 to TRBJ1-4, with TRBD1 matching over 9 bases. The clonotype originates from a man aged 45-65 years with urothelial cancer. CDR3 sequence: CASSPRTGELFF. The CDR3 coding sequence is TGTGCCAGCAGCCCCAGGACAGGGGAACTGTTTTTT.